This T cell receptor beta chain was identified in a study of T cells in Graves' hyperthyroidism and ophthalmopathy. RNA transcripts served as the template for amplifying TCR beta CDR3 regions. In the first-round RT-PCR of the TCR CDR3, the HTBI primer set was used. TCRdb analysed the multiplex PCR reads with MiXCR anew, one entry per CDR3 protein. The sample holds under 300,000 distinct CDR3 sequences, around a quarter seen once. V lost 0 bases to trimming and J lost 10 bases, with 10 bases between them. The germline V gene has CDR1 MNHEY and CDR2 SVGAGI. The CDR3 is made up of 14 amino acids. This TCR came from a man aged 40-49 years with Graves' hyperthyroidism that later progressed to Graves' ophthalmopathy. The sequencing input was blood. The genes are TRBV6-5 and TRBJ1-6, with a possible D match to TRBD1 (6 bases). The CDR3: CASSYSGTRSPLHF. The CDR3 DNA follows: TGTGCCAGCAGTTACTCGGGGACACGATCACCCCTCCACTTT.